This section outlines one T cell receptor beta chain sequence together with its context. The antigen is unknown. The data were obtained in a study of cytomegalovirus exposure and HLA in healthy donors. Study outcomes and limitations: The investigators catalogued 164 TCR beta chains as cytomegalovirus-associated. Sequencing likely generated an artifact that appeared as a cluster of highly shared sequence variants. Presence/absence analyses assumed roughly uniform sequencing depth across donors. A later analysis found TCR association rates differed by HLA locus, highest for DRB1 and lowest for HLA-C.

The PCR used 60 Vbeta and 13 Jbeta primers. The assay was immunoSEQ multiplex PCR, and TCRdb's table has in-frame clones only and misses some. Of roughly 110,000 clones detected, roughly 82% appear once; the ten largest clones hold 2% to 3%. The CDR3 is 12 residues long. Between the trimmed V and J ends, which lost 8 bases and 3 bases, there was a span of 11 bases. Germline V lookup: CDR1 PRHDT, CDR2 FYEKMQ (reference sequence). Sequencing used PBMCs. This TCR came from a man under 40 in good health and CMV-seropositive. The chain employs TRBV13 and TRBJ2-7; unclear D gene. The CDR3 loop reads CASGGDVYEQYF. Here the CDR3 DNA reads TGTGCCAGCGGCGGAGATGTCTACGAGCAGTACTTC.